This record covers a single T cell receptor (beta chain). The antigen is undetermined. This entry is derived from a study of tumor-infiltrating lymphocytes in localized non-small cell lung cancer. Overall study: Some samples were collected after neoadjuvant chemotherapy; smokers, never-smokers and several histologies were included. General observations from the study: TCRbeta sequencing showed higher T cell infiltration in tumors than uninvolved lung. Each assay used a separate piece of the same tissue.

CDR1 is SGHRS and CDR2 is YFSETQ in the germline V gene. Trimming removed 0 bases from V and 0 bases from J; junction bases left unmatched: 5. CDR3 length: 16 residues. Some clones are missing from TCRdb's copy, which holds only in-frame ones; the method was immunoSEQ multiplex PCR. The sample records roughly 15,000 clones, around 84% being singletons. The sequencing input was uninvolved lung tissue not adjacent to the tumor. The TCR comes from a human donor with non-small cell lung cancer. The chain couples TRBV5-1 to TRBJ2-7, with 8 bases that match TRBD2. The CDR3 spells CASSLGPSGYSYEQYF. The CDR3, as DNA: TGCGCCAGCAGCTTGGGGCCTAGCGGGTACTCCTACGAGCAGTACTTC.